The next 28 T cell receptor beta chains were all read from a single sample in a study of blood T cell repertoires in COVID-19. Sequencing was performed with immunoSEQ multiplex PCR; in TCRdb, only in-frame clones are kept and a portion is missing. The sample records roughly 330,000 clones, roughly 83% being singletons. The sample taken for sequencing was peripheral blood. The receptors originated from a woman between 50 and 59 years old with acute or convalescent COVID-19.

The rearrangement uses TRBV6-5 and TRBJ2-4; 7 positions match TRBD2. J gave up 8 bases and V 2 bases, and 6 bases lay outside the gene matches. Germline values: CDR1 MNHEY, CDR2 SVGAGI. The CDR3 is 14 amino acids. The CDR3: CASSYTGGGDIQYF. CDR3 in DNA: TGTGCCAGCAGTTACACAGGTGGGGGGGACATTCAGTACTTC.

J is TRBJ2-3 and V is TRBV2; a possible D gene is TRBD1 (6 bases). V shed 8 bases and J shed 4 bases, with 16 bases lying between them. CDR1 is SNHLY and CDR2 is FYNNEI in the germline V gene. CDR3 length equals 14 residues. The CDR3 coding sequence is TGTGCCAGCCACCGGACAGTTGGGGCAGATACGCAGTATTTT. As protein: CASHRTVGADTQYF. The full variable domain, completed using reference TRBV2 and TRBJ2-3, is EPEVTQTPSHQVTQMGQEVILRCVPISNHLYFYWYRQILGQKVEFLVSFYNNEISEKSEIFDDQFSVERPDGSNFTLKIRSTKLEDSAMYFCASHRTVGADTQYFGPGTRLTVL.

The chain has TRBV19 and TRBJ2-4; 7 bases line up with TRBD1. The J segment lost 1 base and the V segment lost 6 bases, leaving 0 bases of the junction unmatched. CDR1 is LNHDA and CDR2 is SQIVND in the germline V gene (reference sequence). CDR3 length: 13 residues. CDR3 amino acids: CASRGQAKNIQYF. In DNA form, the CDR3 reads TGTGCCAGTAGGGGACAGGCCAAAAACATTCAGTACTTC.

The rearrangement joins TRBV7-5 to TRBJ2-5; no DNA check was done on the table's D call, TRBD1. TRBV7-5 is termed a pseudogene. The length of the CDR3 is 13 residues. In DNA form, the CDR3 reads TGTGTCAGAAGCTTGATAGGGGGAGAGACCCAGTACTTC. The encoded protein is CVRSLIGGETQYF.

V and J are TRBV24-1 and TRBJ2-7, with D unclear. Germline assignment: CDR1 KGHDR and CDR2 SFDVKD. The CDR3 loop spans 12 amino acids. Trimming removed 9 bases from V and 4 bases from J, with 12 bases in between. The CDR3 loop is CATPYAGYEQYF. As DNA, the CDR3 is TGTGCCACCCCCTACGCAGGTTACGAGCAGTACTTC.

The chain has TRBV2 and TRBJ1-2; weak D call: TRBD1 (5 bases). Between the trimmed V and J ends, which lost 1 base and 4 bases, there was a span of 16 bases. Germline CDR1 reads SNHLY; CDR2 reads FYNNEI. This CDR3 is built from 16 residues. CDR3: CASSEEGPSRGYGYTF. The CDR3 DNA follows: TGTGCCAGCAGTGAAGAGGGGCCGTCCCGAGGCTATGGCTACACCTTC.

In this sample, this clone turned up once. V gene TRBV29-1 combines with J gene TRBJ2-7, with a tentative D call TRBD2 (6 bases). The V end lost 4 bases, the J end lost 3 bases, and 10 bases lay between the germline ends. Germline V gives CDR1 SQVTM, CDR2 ANQGSEA. This CDR3 is 12 amino acids long. CDR3 in amino acids: CSVVLGGYEQYF. The CDR3 nucleotides are TGCAGCGTTGTGCTGGGGGGCTACGAGCAGTACTTC.

The chain has TRBV18 and TRBJ2-5; 9 positions agree with TRBD1. Per germline, CDR1 KGHSH and CDR2 LQKENI. The J segment lost 5 bases and the V segment lost 6 bases, leaving 7 bases of the junction unmatched. The CDR3 sequence is 14 residues long. The CDR3, as DNA: TGTGCCAGCTCCCCGGGACAGGGCGATGAGACCCAGTACTTC. This sequence encodes CASSPGQGDETQYF.

This rearrangement joins TRBV19 to TRBJ2-2, with TRBD2 matching 7 bases. From germline, CDR1 is LNHDA and CDR2 SQIVND (reference sequence). V lost 0 bases, J lost 6 bases, and 4 bases stayed unmatched. This CDR3 has 15 amino acids. CDR3 DNA: TGTGCCAGTAGTATAGACGGCCTAGCGGCCGGGGAGCTGTTTTTT. It codes for CASSIDGLAAGELFF.

This clone was seen just once. The rearrangement uses TRBV28 and TRBJ1-2; D is unresolved. This CDR3 contains 12 residues. The germline V gene has CDR1 MDHEN and CDR2 SYDVKM. V gave up 4 bases and J gave up 8 bases, with 11 bases separating them. The CDR3 nucleotides are TGTGCCAGCAGTTCACGGACTGTCGGCTACACCTTC. Protein product: CASSSRTVGYTF.

On this clone itself: The junction departs from the called germline gene at one end, perhaps through a read error. The chain recombines TRBV9 with TRBJ2-4, with 7 bases identical to TRBD2. CDR1 is SGDLS and CDR2 is YYNGEE in the germline V gene. This CDR3 has 15 amino acids. Written as DNA, the CDR3 is TGTGCCAGCAGCCCCCAGGCGGGAGCCGAAAACATTCAGTACTTC. Translating it yields CASSPQAGAENIQYF.

The chain combines TRBV5-1 with TRBJ2-7; 8 nucleotides match TRBD1. Germline CDR1 reads SGHRS; CDR2 reads YFSETQ. This CDR3 has 15 amino acids. V was clipped by 3 bases and J by 5 bases; unmatched bases: 10. The CDR3 protein is CASSYPATGVDEQYF. Written as DNA, the CDR3 is TGCGCCAGCAGCTACCCCGCGACAGGGGTGGACGAGCAGTACTTC. The whole variable domain, filled in from reference TRBV5-1 and TRBJ2-7, reads KAGVTQTPRYLIKTRGQQVTLSCSPISGHRSVSWYQQTPGQGLQFLFEYFSETQRNKGNFPGRFSGRQFSNSRSEMNVSTLELGDSALYLCASSYPATGVDEQYFGPGTRLTVT.

This sequence joins TRBV7-2 and TRBJ1-4, with 9 bases identical to TRBD1. J was trimmed by 7 bases and V by 5 bases; bases with no gene match: 11. This CDR3 has 16 residues. The germline V gene encodes CDR1 SGHTA and CDR2 FQGNSA. The CDR3 spells CASSPGTGLLGEKLFF. CDR3 DNA sequence: TGTGCCAGCAGCCCCGGGACAGGGTTGTTAGGTGAAAAACTGTTTTTT.

For the CDR3, the DNA is TGTGCCAGCAGCGTTCGGACCGGGGAGCTGTTTTTT. Amino acid sequence: CASSVRTGELFF. The chain links TRBV9 to TRBJ2-2; D gene ambiguous. CDR1 and CDR2 (germline): SGDLS, YYNGEE. The length of the CDR3 is 12 residues. V lost 2 bases to trimming and J lost 5 bases, with 4 bases between them.

The rearrangement uses TRBV24-1 and TRBJ1-1; D gene ambiguous. Germline V gene lookup returns CDR1 KGHDR and CDR2 SFDVKD. This CDR3 spans 14 amino acids. V was pared by 4 bases and J by 4 bases, with 12 bases between. DNA of the CDR3: TGTGCCACCAGTGAGGAGGACCCGAGCACTGAAGCTTTCTTT. Translating gives CATSEEDPSTEAFF.

This chain uses TRBV11-3 with TRBJ1-6; 7 bases align to TRBD1. CDR3 size: 14 residues. Germline V gene sequence: CDR1 SGHNT, CDR2 YENEEA. V shed 6 bases, J shed 11 bases, and the junction held 10 bases outside the gene matches. The CDR3 bases are TGTGCCAGCAGGCCAGACAGGGAGAAGGCACCCCTCCACTTT. It encodes CASRPDREKAPLHF.

The chain combines TRBV5-1 with TRBJ2-7; 11 bases match TRBD2. Trimming at V came to 1 base and at J to 2 bases, leaving 2 bases not matched to a gene. Germline loops: CDR1 SGHRS, CDR2 YFSETQ. The CDR3 runs 15 residues. The CDR3 region is CASSLIAGGAYEQYF. Written as DNA, the CDR3 is TGCGCCAGCAGCTTGATAGCGGGAGGGGCCTACGAGCAGTACTTC.

The V gene is TRBV3-1 (or the pseudogene TRBV3-2), the J gene TRBJ1-6; D uncertain. Trimming pared 1 base from V and 7 bases from J, leaving 8 bases between. The germline CDR1 and CDR2 sequences are LGHDT and YNNKEL (reference sequence). This CDR3 spans 14 amino acids. This CDR3 is CASSQAGGNSPLHF. DNA for the CDR3: TGTGCCAGCAGCCAAGCAGGAGGGAATTCACCCCTCCACTTT.

V is TRBV18 and J is TRBJ2-1; D unresolved. The CDR3 covers 14 residues. Trimming pared 0 bases from V and 10 bases from J, leaving 13 bases between. The germline gives CDR1 KGHSH, CDR2 LQKENI. The CDR3 is CASSPPRRTGEQFF. CDR3 coding DNA: TGTGCCAGCTCACCACCGCGACGAACCGGGGAGCAGTTCTTC.

This chain uses TRBV29-1 with TRBJ2-3; D is perhaps TRBD2 (5 bases). CDR1 is SQVTM and CDR2 is ANQGSEA in the germline V gene. Trimming took 1 base from V and 0 from J, leaving 14 bases between them. This CDR3 is 16 amino acids long. CDR3 coding DNA: TGCAGCGTTGAAGGGCTGTCGGACTCTAGCACAGATACGCAGTATTTT. Amino acids: CSVEGLSDSSTDTQYF.

The chain combines TRBV19 with TRBJ2-3, with a weak D call TRBD1 (5 bases). Germline V CDR1 and CDR2: LNHDA, SQIVND (reference sequence). The V end lost 11 bases, the J end lost 0 bases, and 12 bases lay between the germline ends. The length of the CDR3 is 13 residues. The CDR3 DNA reads as TGTGCCGCGGCAGGGCCCAGCACAGATACGCAGTATTTT. It is translated as CAAAGPSTDTQYF.

The V call is TRBV7-8, the J call TRBJ1-1; D remains unclear. The CDR3 is made up of 16 amino acids. V lost 5 bases and J lost 2, with 18 bases in between. Germline V gives CDR1 SGHVS, CDR2 FQNEAQ. This chain's CDR3 is CASSPTFGPKNTEAFF. The CDR3 region has the DNA TGTGCCAGCAGCCCTACGTTTGGGCCAAAAAACACTGAAGCTTTCTTT.

This rearrangement joins TRBV18 to TRBJ1-1; 10 bases line up with TRBD1. The CDR3 extends over 17 amino acids. CDR1 and CDR2 (germline): KGHSH, LQKENI. Trimming took 0 bases from V and 5 from J; bases not matched to a gene: 9. CDR3 DNA: TGTGCCAGCTCACCACCACCAACCCGGGACAGGGGAACTGAAGCTTTCTTT. Translated: CASSPPPTRDRGTEAFF.

The chain links TRBV14 to TRBJ2-1; maybe TRBD2 (6 bases). CDR1 and CDR2 (germline): SGHDN, FVKESK. The CDR3 loop spans 19 amino acids. V was clipped by 4 bases and J by 0 bases, with 22 bases between them. CDR3 sequence (DNA): TGTGCCAGCAGCCCGCCCACCCAGACCCGGCGGGGCTCCTACAATGAGCAGTTCTTC. It translates to CASSPPTQTRRGSYNEQFF.

V usage is TRBV5-1 and J usage is TRBJ2-5, with a possible D match to TRBD2 (6 bases). This CDR3 spans 14 amino acids. CDR1 and CDR2 (germline): SGHRS, YFSETQ. V lost 1 base, J lost 2 bases, and 9 bases lay in between. The CDR3 DNA sequence: TGCGCCAGCAGCTTGACTAGCTTGCAAGAGACCCAGTACTTC. Translated, it gives CASSLTSLQETQYF.

This clone was counted a few times. The genes are TRBV7-2 and TRBJ1-2; 7 bases fit TRBD1. Germline CDR1 is SGHTA and CDR2 is FQGNSA. J gave up 4 bases and V 6 bases, and 11 bases lay outside the gene matches. There are 15 residues in the CDR3. As DNA, the CDR3 is TGTGCCAGCAGTTCACGGGAGGGGGCGGGCTATGGCTACACCTTC. It codes for CASSSREGAGYGYTF.

This clone occurred a few times. The J gene is TRBJ2-3, the V gene TRBV5-1; 10 nucleotides align to TRBD1. In germline, CDR1 is SGHRS, CDR2 YFSETQ. The CDR3 runs to 15 residues. The V and J ends lost 4 bases and 4 bases, in that order; junction bases with no gene match: 6. The CDR3 region is CASSGGTGVADTQYF. For the CDR3, the DNA is TGCGCCAGCAGCGGCGGGACAGGGGTTGCAGATACGCAGTATTTT.

The sample holds a few counts of this clone. The chain carries TRBV10-3 and TRBJ2-7, with 7 nucleotides matching TRBD1. The CDR3 sequence is 13 residues long. From germline, CDR1 is ENHRY and CDR2 SYGVKD. V lost 6 bases and J lost 1; bases outside the gene matches: 3. CDR3 sequence: CAISRQGSYEQYF. DNA for the CDR3: TGTGCCATCAGCCGACAGGGTTCCTACGAGCAGTACTTC.